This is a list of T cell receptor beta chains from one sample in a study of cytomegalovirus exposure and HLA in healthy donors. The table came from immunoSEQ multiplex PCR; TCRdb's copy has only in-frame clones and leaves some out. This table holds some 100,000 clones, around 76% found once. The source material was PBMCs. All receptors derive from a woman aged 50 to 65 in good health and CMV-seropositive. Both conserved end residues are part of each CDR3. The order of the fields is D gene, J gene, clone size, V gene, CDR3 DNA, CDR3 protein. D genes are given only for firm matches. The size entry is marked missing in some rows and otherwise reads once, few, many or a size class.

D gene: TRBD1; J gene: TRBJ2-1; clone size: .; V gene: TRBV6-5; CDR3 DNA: TGTGCCAGCAGTCAATGGACAGGGGGCAACGAGCAGTTCTTC; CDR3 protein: CASSQWTGGNEQFF
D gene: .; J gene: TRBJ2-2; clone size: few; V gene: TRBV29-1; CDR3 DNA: TGCAGCGTCCGGGACTCTAACACCGGGGAGCTGTTTTTT; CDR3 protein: CSVRDSNTGELFF
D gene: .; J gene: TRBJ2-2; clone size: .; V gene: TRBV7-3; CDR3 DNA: TGTGCCAGCAGCCCATACACCGGGGAGCTGTTTTTT; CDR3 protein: CASSPYTGELFF
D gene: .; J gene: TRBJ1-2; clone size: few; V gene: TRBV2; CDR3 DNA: TGTGCCAGCAGTGTTGCGGACAGATATGGCTACACCTTC; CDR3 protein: CASSVADRYGYTF
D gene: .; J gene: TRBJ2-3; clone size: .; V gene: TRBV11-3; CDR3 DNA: TGTGCCAGCAGCCAGGGCCGTTACGGCGCAGATACGCAGTATTTT; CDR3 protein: CASSQGRYGADTQYF
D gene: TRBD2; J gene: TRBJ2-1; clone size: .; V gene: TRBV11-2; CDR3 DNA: TGTGCCAGCAGCTTATCGGGCCGGGGGGGCGATGAGCAGTTCTTC; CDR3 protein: CASSLSGRGGDEQFF
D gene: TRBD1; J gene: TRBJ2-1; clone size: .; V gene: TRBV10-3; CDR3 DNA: TGTGCCATTCAACGGACAGGGGAGGGTGAGCAGTTCTTC; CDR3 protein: CAIQRTGEGEQFF
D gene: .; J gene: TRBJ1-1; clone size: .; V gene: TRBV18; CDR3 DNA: TGTGCCAGCTCACCAAGGGAGGTGAACACTGAAGCTTTCTTT; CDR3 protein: CASSPREVNTEAFF
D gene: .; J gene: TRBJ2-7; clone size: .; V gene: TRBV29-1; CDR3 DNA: TGCAGCGCCAGGGATTCCGAGCAGTACTTC; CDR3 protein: CSARDSEQYF
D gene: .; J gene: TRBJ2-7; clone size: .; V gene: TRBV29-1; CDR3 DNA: TGCAGCGTTGGAGACCGGTACTTC; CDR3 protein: CSVGDRYF